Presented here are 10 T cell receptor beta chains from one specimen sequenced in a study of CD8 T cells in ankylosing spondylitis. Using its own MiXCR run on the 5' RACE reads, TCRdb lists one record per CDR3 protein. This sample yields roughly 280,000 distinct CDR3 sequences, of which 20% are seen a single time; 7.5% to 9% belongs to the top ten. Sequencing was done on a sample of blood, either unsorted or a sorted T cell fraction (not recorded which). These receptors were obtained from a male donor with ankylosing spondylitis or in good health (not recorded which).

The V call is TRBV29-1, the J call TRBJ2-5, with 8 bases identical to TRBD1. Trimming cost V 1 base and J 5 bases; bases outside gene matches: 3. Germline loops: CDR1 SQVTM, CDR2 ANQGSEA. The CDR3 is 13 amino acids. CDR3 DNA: TGCAGCGTTGAAGGGACAGGGTGGGAGACCCAGTACTTC. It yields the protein CSVEGTGWETQYF.

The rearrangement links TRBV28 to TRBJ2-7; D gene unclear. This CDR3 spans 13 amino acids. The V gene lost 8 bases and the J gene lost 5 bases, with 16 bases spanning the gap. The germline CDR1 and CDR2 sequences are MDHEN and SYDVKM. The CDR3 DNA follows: TGTGCCAGCGGTAGGCGCGGTATTCACGAGCAGTACGTC. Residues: CASGRRGIHEQYV.

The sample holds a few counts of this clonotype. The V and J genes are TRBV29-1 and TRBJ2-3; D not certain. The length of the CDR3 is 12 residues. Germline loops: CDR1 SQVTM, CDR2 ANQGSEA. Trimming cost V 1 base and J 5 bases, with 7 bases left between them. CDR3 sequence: CSVEALGDTQYF. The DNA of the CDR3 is TGCAGCGTTGAAGCCCTTGGAGATACGCAGTATTTT.

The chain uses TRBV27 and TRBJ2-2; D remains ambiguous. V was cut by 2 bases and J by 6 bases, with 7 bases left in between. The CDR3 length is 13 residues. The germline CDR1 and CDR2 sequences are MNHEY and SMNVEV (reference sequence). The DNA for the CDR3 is TGTGCCAGCAGTTTAACCCGGGCCGGGGAGCTGTTTTTT. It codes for CASSLTRAGELFF.

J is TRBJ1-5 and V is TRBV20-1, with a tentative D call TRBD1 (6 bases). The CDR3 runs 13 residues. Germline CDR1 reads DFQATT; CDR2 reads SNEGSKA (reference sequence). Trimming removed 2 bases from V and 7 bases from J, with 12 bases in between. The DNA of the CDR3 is TGCAGTGCTAGAACAGGGTATGGACAGCCCCAGCATTTT. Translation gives CSARTGYGQPQHF.

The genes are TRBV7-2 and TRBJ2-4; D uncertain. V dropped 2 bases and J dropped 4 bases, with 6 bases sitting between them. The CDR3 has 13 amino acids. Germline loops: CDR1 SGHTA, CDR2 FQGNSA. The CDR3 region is CASSLIGKNIQYF. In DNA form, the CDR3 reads TGTGCCAGCAGCTTAATAGGGAAAAACATTCAGTACTTC.

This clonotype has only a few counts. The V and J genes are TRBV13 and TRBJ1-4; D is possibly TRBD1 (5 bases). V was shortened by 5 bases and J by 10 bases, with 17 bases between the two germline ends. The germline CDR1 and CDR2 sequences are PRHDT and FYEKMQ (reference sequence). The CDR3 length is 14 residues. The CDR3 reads CASSPPGDDAKLFF. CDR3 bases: TGTGCCAGCAGCCCCCCGGGGGACGATGCAAAACTGTTTTTT.

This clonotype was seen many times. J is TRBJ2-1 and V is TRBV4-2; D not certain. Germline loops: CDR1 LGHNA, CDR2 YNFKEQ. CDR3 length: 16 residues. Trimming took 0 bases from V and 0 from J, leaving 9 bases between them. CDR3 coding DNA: TGTGCCAGCAGCCAAGATAGTGAGAGCTCCTACAATGAGCAGTTCTTC. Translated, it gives CASSQDSESSYNEQFF.

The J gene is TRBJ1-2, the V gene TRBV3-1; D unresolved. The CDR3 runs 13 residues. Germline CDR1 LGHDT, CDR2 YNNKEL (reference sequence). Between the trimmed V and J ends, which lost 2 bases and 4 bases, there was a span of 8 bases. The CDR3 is CASSQTPPYGYTF. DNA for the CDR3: TGTGCCAGCAGCCAAACCCCCCCCTATGGCTACACCTTC.

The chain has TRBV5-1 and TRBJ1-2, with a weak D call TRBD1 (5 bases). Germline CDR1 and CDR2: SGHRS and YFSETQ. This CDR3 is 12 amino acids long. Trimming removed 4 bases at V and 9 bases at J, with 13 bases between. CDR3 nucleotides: TGCGCCAGCAGCCAGGGAGGGTTGAGCTACACCTTC. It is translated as CASSQGGLSYTF.